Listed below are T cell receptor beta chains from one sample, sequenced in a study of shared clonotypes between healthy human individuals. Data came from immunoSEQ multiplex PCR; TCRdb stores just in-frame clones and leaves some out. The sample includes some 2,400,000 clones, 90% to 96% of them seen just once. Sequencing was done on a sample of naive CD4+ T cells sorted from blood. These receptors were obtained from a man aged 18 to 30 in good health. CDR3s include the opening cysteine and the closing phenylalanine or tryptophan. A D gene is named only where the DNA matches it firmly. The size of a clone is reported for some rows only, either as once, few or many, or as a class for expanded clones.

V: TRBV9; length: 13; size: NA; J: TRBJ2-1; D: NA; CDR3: CASSAGTWGEQFF; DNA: TGTGCCAGCAGCGCCGGGACTTGGGGGGAGCAGTTCTTC
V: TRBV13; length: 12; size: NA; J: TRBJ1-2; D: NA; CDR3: CASSLDPSGYTF; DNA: TGTGCCAGCAGCTTAGACCCTTCCGGCTACACCTTC
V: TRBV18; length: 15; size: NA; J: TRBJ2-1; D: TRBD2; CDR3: CASSPPTSGSGEQFF; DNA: TGTGCCAGCTCACCACCAACTAGCGGATCGGGTGAGCAGTTCTTC
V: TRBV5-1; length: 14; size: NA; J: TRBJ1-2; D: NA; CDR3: CASSLPEANYGYTF; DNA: TGCGCCAGCAGCTTGCCGGAAGCTAACTATGGCTACACCTTC
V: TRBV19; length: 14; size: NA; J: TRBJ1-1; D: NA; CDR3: CASRRGPGNTEAFF; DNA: TGTGCCAGTAGGAGAGGTCCGGGAAACACTGAAGCTTTCTTT
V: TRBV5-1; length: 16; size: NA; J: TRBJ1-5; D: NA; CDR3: CASSLGTGITNQPQHF; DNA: TGCGCCAGCAGCTTGGGTACAGGGATCACCAATCAGCCCCAGCATTTT
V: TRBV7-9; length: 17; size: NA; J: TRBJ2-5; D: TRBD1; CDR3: CASSTSGTGTYQETQYF; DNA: TGTGCCAGCAGCACCTCCGGGACAGGGACGTACCAAGAGACCCAGTACTTC
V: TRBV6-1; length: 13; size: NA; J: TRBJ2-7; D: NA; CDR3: CASNRGPGYEQYF; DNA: TGTGCCAGCAACCGGGGACCGGGCTACGAGCAGTACTTC
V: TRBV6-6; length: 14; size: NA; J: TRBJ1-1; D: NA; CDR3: CASSYVRGNTEAFF; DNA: TGTGCCAGCAGTTACGTCCGGGGAAACACTGAAGCTTTCTTT
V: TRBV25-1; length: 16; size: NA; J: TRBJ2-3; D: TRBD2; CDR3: CASSEGLAGRTDTQYF; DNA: TGTGCCAGCAGTGAGGGACTAGCGGGACGTACAGATACGCAGTATTTT
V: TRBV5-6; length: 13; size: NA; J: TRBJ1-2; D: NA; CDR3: CASSLEAGNGYTF; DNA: TGTGCCAGCAGCTTGGAGGCAGGGAATGGCTACACCTTC
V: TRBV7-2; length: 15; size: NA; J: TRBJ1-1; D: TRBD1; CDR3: CASSSTGTENTEAFF; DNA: TGTGCCAGCAGCTCGACCGGGACAGAAAACACTGAAGCTTTCTTT
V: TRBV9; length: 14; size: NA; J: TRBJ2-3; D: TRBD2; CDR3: CASSVVAGGDTQYF; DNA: TGTGCCAGCAGCGTAGTCGCGGGGGGGGATACGCAGTATTTT
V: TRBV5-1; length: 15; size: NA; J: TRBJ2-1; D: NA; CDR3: CASSLEGMGYNEQFF; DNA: TGCGCCAGCAGCTTGGAGGGTATGGGATACAATGAGCAGTTCTTC
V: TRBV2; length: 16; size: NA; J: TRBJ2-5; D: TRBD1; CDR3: CASSDPGQGPIETQYF; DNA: TGTGCCAGCAGTGACCCAGGACAGGGGCCCATCGAGACCCAGTACTTC
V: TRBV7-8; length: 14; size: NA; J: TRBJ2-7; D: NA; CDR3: CASRYRGGSYEQYF; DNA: TGTGCCAGCAGATACAGGGGGGGCTCCTACGAGCAGTACTTC
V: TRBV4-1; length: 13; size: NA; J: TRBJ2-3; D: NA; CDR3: CASSQQGRSTQYF; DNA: TGCGCCAGCAGCCAGCAGGGTCGGAGTACGCAGTATTTT
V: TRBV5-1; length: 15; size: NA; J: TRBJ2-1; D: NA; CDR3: CASSLDVSDSDEQFF; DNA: TGCGCCAGCAGCTTGGACGTATCGGACAGCGATGAGCAGTTCTTC
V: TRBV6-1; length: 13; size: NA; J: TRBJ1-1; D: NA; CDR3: CASSPRWGAEAFF; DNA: TGTGCCAGCAGCCCACGGTGGGGGGCTGAAGCTTTCTTT
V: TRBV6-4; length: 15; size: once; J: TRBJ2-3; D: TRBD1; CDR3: CASSHRDRGSDTQYF; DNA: TGTGCCAGCAGCCACCGGGACAGGGGTTCAGATACGCAGTATTTT
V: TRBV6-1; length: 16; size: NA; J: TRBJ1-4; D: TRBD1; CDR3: CASSDDRGLANEKLFF; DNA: TGTGCCAGCAGTGATGACAGGGGGCTTGCTAATGAAAAACTGTTTTTT
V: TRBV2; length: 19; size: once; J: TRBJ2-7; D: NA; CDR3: CASSVRAGGFAGVVDEQYF; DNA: TGTGCCAGCAGTGTTCGGGCAGGGGGGTTCGCGGGAGTCGTCGACGAGCAGTACTTC
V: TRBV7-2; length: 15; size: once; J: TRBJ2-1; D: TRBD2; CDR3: CASSLISSGRNEQFF; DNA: TGTGCCAGCAGCTTAATCTCTAGCGGGAGAAATGAGCAGTTCTTC
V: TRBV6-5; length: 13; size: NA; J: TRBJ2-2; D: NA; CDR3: CASSVWVNGELFF; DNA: TGTGCCAGCAGTGTTTGGGTTAACGGGGAGCTGTTTTTT
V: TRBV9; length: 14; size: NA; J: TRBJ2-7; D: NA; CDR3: CASSVGAGAYEQYF; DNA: TGTGCCAGCAGCGTAGGTGCAGGAGCCTACGAGCAGTACTTC
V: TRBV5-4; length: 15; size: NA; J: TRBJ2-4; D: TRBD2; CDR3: CASREAGAPGNIQYF; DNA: TGTGCCAGCAGAGAAGCGGGGGCGCCGGGGAACATTCAGTACTTC
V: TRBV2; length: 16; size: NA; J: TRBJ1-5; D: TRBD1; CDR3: CASSGSDRGFGQPQHF; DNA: TGTGCCAGCAGTGGTTCAGACAGGGGGTTTGGTCAGCCCCAGCATTTT
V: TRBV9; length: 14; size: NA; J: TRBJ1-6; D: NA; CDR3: CASSKQAGGSPLHF; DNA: TGTGCCAGCAGCAAGCAGGCCGGTGGTTCACCCCTCCACTTT
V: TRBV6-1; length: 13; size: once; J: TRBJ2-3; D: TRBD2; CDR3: CASRGLYTDTQYF; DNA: TGTGCCAGCAGGGGACTATACACAGATACGCAGTATTTT
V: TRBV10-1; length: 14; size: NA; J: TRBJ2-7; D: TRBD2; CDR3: CASSVGGSSYEQYF; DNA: TGCGCCAGCAGTGTGGGGGGGAGCTCCTACGAGCAGTACTTC
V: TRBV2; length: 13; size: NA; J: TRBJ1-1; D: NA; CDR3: CATKTSANTEAFF; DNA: TGTGCCACGAAAACTTCGGCGAACACTGAAGCTTTCTTT
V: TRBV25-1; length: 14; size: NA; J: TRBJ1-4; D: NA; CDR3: CASSGPGGGEKLFF; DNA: TGTGCCAGCAGTGGTCCCGGGGGGGGTGAAAAACTGTTTTTT
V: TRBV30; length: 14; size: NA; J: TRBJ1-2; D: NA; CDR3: CAWSGIDSNYGYTF; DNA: TGTGCCTGGAGTGGGATCGACAGTAACTATGGCTACACCTTC
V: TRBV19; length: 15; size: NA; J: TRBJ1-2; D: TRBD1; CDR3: CASSKGQVPYYGYTF; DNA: TGTGCCAGTAGTAAAGGACAGGTGCCTTACTATGGCTACACCTTC
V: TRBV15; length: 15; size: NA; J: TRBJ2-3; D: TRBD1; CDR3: CATSPQPQGVDTQYF; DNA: TGTGCCACCAGCCCTCAACCCCAGGGGGTAGATACGCAGTATTTT
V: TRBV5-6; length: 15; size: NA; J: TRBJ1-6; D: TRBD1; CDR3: CASSGLTGGNSPLHF; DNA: TGTGCCAGCAGCGGGCTGACAGGGGGAAATTCACCCCTCCACTTT
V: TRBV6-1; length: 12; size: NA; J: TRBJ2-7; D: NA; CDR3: CASTGSDYEQYF; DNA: TGTGCCAGCACCGGCAGCGACTACGAGCAGTACTTC
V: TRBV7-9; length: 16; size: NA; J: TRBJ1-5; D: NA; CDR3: CASSLSGPLSNQPQHF; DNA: TGTGCCAGCAGCTTAAGTGGGCCACTTAGCAATCAGCCCCAGCATTTT
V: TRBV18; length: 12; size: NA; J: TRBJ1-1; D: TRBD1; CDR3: CASSRGLTEAFF; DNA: TGTGCCAGCTCGAGGGGGCTCACTGAAGCTTTCTTT
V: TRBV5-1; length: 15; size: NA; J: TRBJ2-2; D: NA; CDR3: CASSLNGLDTGELFF; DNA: TGCGCCAGCAGCTTGAATGGGCTCGACACCGGGGAGCTGTTTTTT
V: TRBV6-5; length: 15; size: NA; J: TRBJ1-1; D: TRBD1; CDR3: CASSSPGTGLGEAFF; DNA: TGTGCCAGCAGTTCCCCAGGGACAGGGCTCGGTGAAGCTTTCTTT
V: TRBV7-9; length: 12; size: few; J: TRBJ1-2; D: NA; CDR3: CASSLGDYGYTF; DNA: TGTGCCAGCAGCTTAGGAGACTATGGCTACACCTTC
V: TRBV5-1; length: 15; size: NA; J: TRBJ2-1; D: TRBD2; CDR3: CASSLGLAGHNEQFF; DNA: TGCGCCAGCAGCTTGGGACTAGCGGGTCACAATGAGCAGTTCTTC
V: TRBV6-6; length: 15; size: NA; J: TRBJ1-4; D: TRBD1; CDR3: CASRGQAGAGEKLFF; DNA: TGTGCCAGCAGGGGACAGGCGGGGGCTGGTGAAAAACTGTTTTTT
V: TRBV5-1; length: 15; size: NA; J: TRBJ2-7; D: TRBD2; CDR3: CASSLETSGSYEQYF; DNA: TGCGCCAGCAGCTTGGAGACTAGCGGATCCTACGAGCAGTACTTC
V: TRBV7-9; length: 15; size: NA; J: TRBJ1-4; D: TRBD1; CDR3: CASSSWDRGQEKLFF; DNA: TGTGCCAGCAGCTCCTGGGACAGGGGGCAAGAAAAACTGTTTTTT
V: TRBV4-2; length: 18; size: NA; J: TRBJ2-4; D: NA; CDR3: CASSQEGVRQIAKNIQYF; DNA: TGTGCCAGCAGCCAAGAGGGTGTCCGGCAAATAGCCAAAAACATTCAGTACTTC
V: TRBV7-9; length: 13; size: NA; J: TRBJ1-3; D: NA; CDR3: CASAQSSGNTIYF; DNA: TGTGCCAGCGCCCAGAGCTCTGGAAACACCATATATTTT
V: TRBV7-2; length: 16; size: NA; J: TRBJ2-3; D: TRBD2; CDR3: CASSFELAGGSNTQYF; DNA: TGTGCCAGCAGCTTTGAACTAGCGGGAGGGTCTAATACGCAGTATTTT
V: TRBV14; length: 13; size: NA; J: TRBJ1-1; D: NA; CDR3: CASSLQENTEAFF; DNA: TGTGCCAGCAGTCTCCAGGAGAACACTGAAGCTTTCTTT
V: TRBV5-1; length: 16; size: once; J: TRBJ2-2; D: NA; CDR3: CASSLVGTSNTGELFF; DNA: TGCGCCAGCAGCTTGGTCGGTACATCGAACACCGGGGAGCTGTTTTTT
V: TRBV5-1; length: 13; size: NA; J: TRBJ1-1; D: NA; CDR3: CASSLIVNTEAFF; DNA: TGCGCCAGCAGCTTAATAGTGAACACTGAAGCTTTCTTT
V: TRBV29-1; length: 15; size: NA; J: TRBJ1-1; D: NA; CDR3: CSVEDRGTLNTEAFF; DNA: TGCAGCGTTGAAGATCGGGGCACTTTGAACACTGAAGCTTTCTTT
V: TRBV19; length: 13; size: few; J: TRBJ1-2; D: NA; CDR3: CASSLNREAGYTF; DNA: TGTGCCAGTAGTCTAAACAGGGAGGCTGGCTACACCTTC